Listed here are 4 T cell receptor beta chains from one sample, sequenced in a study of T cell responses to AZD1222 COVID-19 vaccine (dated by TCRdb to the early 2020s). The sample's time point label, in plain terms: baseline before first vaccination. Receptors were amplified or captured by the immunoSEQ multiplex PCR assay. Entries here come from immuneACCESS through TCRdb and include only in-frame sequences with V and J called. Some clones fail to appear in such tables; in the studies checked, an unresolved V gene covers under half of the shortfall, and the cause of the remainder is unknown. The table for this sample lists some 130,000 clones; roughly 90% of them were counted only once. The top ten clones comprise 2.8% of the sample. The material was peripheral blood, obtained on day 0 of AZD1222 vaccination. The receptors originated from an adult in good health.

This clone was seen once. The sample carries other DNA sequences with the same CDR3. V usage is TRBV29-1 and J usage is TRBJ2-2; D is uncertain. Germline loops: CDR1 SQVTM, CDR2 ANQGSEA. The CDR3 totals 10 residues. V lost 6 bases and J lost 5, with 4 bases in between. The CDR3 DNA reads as TGCAGCGTCTTTACCGGGGAGCTGTTTTTT. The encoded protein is CSVFTGELFF.

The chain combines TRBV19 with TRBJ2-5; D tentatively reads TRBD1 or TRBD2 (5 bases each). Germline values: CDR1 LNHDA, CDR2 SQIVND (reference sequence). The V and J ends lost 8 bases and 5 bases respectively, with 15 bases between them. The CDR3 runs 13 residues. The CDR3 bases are TGTGCCAGTCGCCCTGGGGGTTTGGAGACCCAGTACTTC. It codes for CASRPGGLETQYF.

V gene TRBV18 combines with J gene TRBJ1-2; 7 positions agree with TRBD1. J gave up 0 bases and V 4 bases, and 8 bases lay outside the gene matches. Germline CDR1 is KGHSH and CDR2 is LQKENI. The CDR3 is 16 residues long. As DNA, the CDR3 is TGTGCCAGCTCACTAACACAAACAGGGGCTAACTATGGCTACACCTTC. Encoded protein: CASSLTQTGANYGYTF.

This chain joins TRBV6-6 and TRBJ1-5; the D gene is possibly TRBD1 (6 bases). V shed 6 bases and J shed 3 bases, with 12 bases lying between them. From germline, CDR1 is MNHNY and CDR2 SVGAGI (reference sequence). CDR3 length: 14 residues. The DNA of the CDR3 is TGTGCCAGCAGGGTAGGACAGACCAATCAGCCCCAGCATTTT. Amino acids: CASRVGQTNQPQHF.